This TCR beta chain was recorded in a study of cytomegalovirus exposure and HLA in healthy donors. Trimming removed 6 bases from V and 9 bases from J; junction bases left unmatched: 6. The CDR3 is made up of 13 amino acids. The germline V gene has CDR1 MGHDK and CDR2 SYGVNS. Some clones are missing from TCRdb's copy, which holds only in-frame ones; the method was immunoSEQ multiplex PCR. The sample contains 100,000 to 150,000 clones, roughly 89% of which appear only once. The sample taken for sequencing was PBMCs. The rearrangement links TRBV25-1 to TRBJ2-1; TRBD2 matches at 9 bases. The origin of this receptor is a woman aged 18-29 years in good health and CMV-seronegative. The CDR3 reads CASRASGGSEQFF. The CDR3 DNA sequence: TGTGCCAGCAGGGCCAGCGGGGGGAGTGAGCAGTTCTTC. Complete variable domain (other parts from reference TRBV25-1 and TRBJ2-1): EADIYQTPRYLVIGTGKKITLECSQTMGHDKMYWYQQDPGMELHLIHYSYGVNSTEKGDLSSESTVSRIRTEHFPLTLESARPSHTSQYLCASRASGGSEQFFGPGTRLTVL.